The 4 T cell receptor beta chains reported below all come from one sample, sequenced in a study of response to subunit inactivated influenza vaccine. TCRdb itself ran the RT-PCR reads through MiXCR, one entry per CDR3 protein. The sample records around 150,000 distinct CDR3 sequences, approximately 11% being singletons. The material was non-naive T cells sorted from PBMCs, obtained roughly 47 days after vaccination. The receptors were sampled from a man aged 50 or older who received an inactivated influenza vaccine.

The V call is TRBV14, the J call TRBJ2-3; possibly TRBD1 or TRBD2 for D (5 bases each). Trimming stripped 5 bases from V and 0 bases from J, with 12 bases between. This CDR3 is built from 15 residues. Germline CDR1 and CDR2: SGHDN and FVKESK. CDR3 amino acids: CASSRDWDSTDTQYF. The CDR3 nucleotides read TGTGCCAGCAGCAGAGACTGGGACAGCACAGATACGCAGTATTTT.

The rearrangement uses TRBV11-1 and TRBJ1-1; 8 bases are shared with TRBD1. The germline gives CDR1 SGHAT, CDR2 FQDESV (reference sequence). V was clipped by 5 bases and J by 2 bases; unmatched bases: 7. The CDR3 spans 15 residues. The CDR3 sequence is CASSTKQGGNTEAFF. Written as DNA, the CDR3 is TGTGCCAGCAGCACGAAACAGGGGGGTAACACTGAAGCTTTCTTT.

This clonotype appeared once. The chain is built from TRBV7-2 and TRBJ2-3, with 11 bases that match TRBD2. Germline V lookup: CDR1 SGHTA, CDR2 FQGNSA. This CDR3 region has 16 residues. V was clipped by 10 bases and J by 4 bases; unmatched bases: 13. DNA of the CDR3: TGTGCCATCAGGCGTATAGCGGGGGGGCCGGCAGATACGCAGTATTTT. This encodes CAIRRIAGGPADTQYF.

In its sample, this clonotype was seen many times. The CDR3 DNA is TGTGCCAGCAGTCAGCGGACAGGGACTAACTATGGCTACACCTTC. Protein: CASSQRTGTNYGYTF. This chain uses TRBV28 with TRBJ1-2; 8 bases align to TRBD1. The CDR3 sequence is 15 residues long. Per germline, CDR1 MDHEN and CDR2 SYDVKM. The V gene end was trimmed by 5 bases and the J gene end by 0 bases; junction bases not matched to a gene: 5.